These 13 T cell receptor beta chains originate from one sample sequenced in a study of vaccination and CD4 T cells after COVID-19. Their specific antigens are unknown. Treatment: approximately 9-day PBMC culture with coronavirus spike peptide pools or control peptides (ViraFEST assay). The Oncomine TCR Beta short-read assay generated sequence data from the DNA of cultured CD4+ T cells. TCRdb redid the calling of the PCR reads with MiXCR, one entry per CDR3 protein. Of more than 20,000 distinct CDR3 sequences listed, 50% are singletons. The sequencing here drew on CD4+ T cells from blood, cultured in vitro, taken before SARS-CoV-2 vaccination. All receptors derive from a human donor who received a COVID-19 vaccine.

This clonotype was seen only once. The CDR3 here is CATSGSYNSPLHF. Here the CDR3 DNA reads TGTGCCACATCGGGGTCCTATAATTCACCCCTCCACTTT. V is TRBV27 and J is TRBJ1-6; the D is unclear. CDR3 size: 13 residues. Trimming cost V 10 bases and J 1 base, with 8 bases left between them. The germline V gene encodes CDR1 MNHEY and CDR2 SMNVEV (reference sequence).

The chain recombines TRBV19 with TRBJ2-6; D uncertain. Trimming took off 6 bases at V and 3 bases at J, with 12 bases between the two ends. This CDR3 spans 15 amino acids. Germline values: CDR1 LNHDA, CDR2 SQIVND (reference sequence). The CDR3 sequence: CASRGMAFGANVLTF. DNA for the CDR3: TGTGCCAGTAGGGGGATGGCCTTTGGGGCCAACGTCCTGACTTTC.

The rearrangement links TRBV12-3 or TRBV12-4 to TRBJ1-2; TRBD1 is a possible D gene (5 bases). The CDR3 has 16 residues. V was pared by 4 bases and J by 0 bases, with 15 bases between. The CDR3 region is CASSSGTVVSNYGYTF. The CDR3 bases are TGTGCCAGCAGTTCGGGGACGGTGGTATCTAACTATGGCTACACCTTC.

This chain links TRBV25-1 with TRBJ2-3; TRBD1 is a possible D gene (5 bases). CDR3 length: 13 residues. V gave up 4 bases and J gave up 8 bases, with 13 bases separating them. CDR1 MGHDK and CDR2 SYGVNS come from the germline V gene. The CDR3, as DNA: TGTGCCAGCAGTGCACCCCCCCAGGGTACGCAGTATTTT. Amino acids: CASSAPPQGTQYF.

This chain uses TRBV12-3 or TRBV12-4 with TRBJ1-2; possible D gene TRBD1, 5 bases. With 4 bases removed from V and 5 bases from J, the gap between germline ends came to 11 bases. CDR3 length equals 13 residues. In DNA form, the CDR3 reads TGTGCCAGCAGTTCCCTGGGGGTATATGGCTACACCTTC. Translated, it gives CASSSLGVYGYTF.

There are a few counts of this clonotype. The chain joins TRBV30 to TRBJ1-6; D possibly corresponds to TRBD1 (6 bases). Trimming removed 3 bases at V and 10 bases at J, with 16 bases between. The CDR3 runs to 14 residues. Germline CDR1 reads GTSNPN; CDR2 reads SVGIG (reference sequence). As DNA, the CDR3 is TGTGCCTGGAGGGACAGCACCCTAGTCTCACCCCTCCACTTT. Encoded protein: CAWRDSTLVSPLHF.

This clonotype appeared a few times. The chain combines TRBV24-1 with TRBJ1-1; the match to TRBD1 covers 8 bases. Germline-derived CDR1 and CDR2 are KGHDR and SFDVKD. Trimming removed 0 bases from V and 1 base from J; junction bases left unmatched: 12. The length of the CDR3 is 19 residues. The CDR3 nucleotides read TGTGCCACCAGTGATTTGATAAGGGACAGGCGCCGGTCGAACACTGAAGCTTTCTTT. Protein: CATSDLIRDRRRSNTEAFF.

The rearrangement links TRBV20-1 to TRBJ2-3, with 10 bases aligning to TRBD1. Germline assignment: CDR1 DFQATT and CDR2 SNEGSKA (reference sequence). This CDR3 is built from 16 residues. Germline trimming cut 2 bases from V and 4 bases from J; bases unmatched to any gene: 9. CDR3 sequence (DNA): TGCAGTGCTAGAAGGGGGACAGGGGCCCTCCCAGATACGCAGTATTTT. Its protein is CSARRGTGALPDTQYF.

The V call is TRBV20-1, the J call TRBJ2-3; 7 nucleotides align to TRBD2. This CDR3 has 15 residues. V was clipped by 1 base and J by 1 base; unmatched bases: 5. In germline, CDR1 is DFQATT, CDR2 SNEGSKA (reference sequence). The CDR3 spells CSARVSGPRTDTQYF. CDR3 DNA: TGCAGTGCTAGAGTTAGCGGGCCCCGCACAGATACGCAGTATTTT.

The CDR3 loop is CATRQRLAGGPREQFF. The CDR3 nucleotides are TGTGCCACCAGACAGAGACTAGCGGGGGGGCCACGTGAGCAGTTCTTC. The J gene is TRBJ2-1, the V gene TRBV15; 14 positions match TRBD2. Germline V gene lookup returns CDR1 LNHNV and CDR2 YYDKDF (reference sequence). J lost 9 bases, V lost 6 bases, and 10 bases had no gene match. The length of the CDR3 is 16 residues.

Remarks on this clonotype: Given a much more abundant clone one base away, this may be a read error. The V call is TRBV7-9, the J call TRBJ1-2, with 7 bases lining up with TRBD1. There are 16 residues in the CDR3. From germline, CDR1 is SEHNR and CDR2 FQNEAQ (reference sequence). The CDR3 reads CASSPSGQERIYGCTF. The CDR3 DNA reads TGTGCCAGCAGCCCATCAGGACAGGAGAGAATCTATGGCTGCACCTTC.

The chain uses TRBV6-4 and TRBJ1-3; D possibly corresponds to TRBD1 (5 bases). CDR1 and CDR2 (germline): MRHNA, SNTAGT. This CDR3 has 12 residues. Deletions cut 11 bases from V and 0 bases from J, with 8 bases between. The chain's CDR3 is CALGGSGNTIYF. The CDR3 region has the DNA TGTGCCCTGGGGGGCTCTGGAAACACCATATATTTT.

This clonotype has only one observation. The chain is built from TRBV7-8 and TRBJ1-1; D not resolved. V lost 4 bases and J lost 1, with 7 bases in between. From germline, CDR1 is SGHVS and CDR2 FQNEAQ. This CDR3 is built from 13 residues. CDR3 bases: TGTGCCAGCAGCTACTCAGCGAACACTGAAGCTTTCTTT. The encoded protein is CASSYSANTEAFF.